The T cell receptor beta chain described here comes from a study of human thymus T cells. Study-wide findings and caveats: Usage of V and J genes appeared biased in thymic and blood repertoires.

The repertoire was sequenced with immunoSEQ multiplex PCR; TCRdb's copy has only in-frame clones and lacks some. Found here are under 150,000 clones, around 96% of them singletons; the top ten hold roughly 0.024%. A remark on this clone: The antigen is not known.

This CDR3 is built from 16 residues. The junction had 6 bases not matched to a gene; V was cut back by 5 bases and J by 1 base. The germline V gene has CDR1 SGHRS and CDR2 YFSETQ. Corrective heart surgery yielded resections, and these provided the thymus tissue. Donors consisted of healthy Finnish infants (having corrective surgery for congenital heart defects). The chain is built from TRBV5-1 and TRBJ1-1; 12 bases are shared with TRBD1. Sequenced material: thymus tissue. The TCR originated in a boy under three years old with a congenital heart defect but otherwise immunologically healthy. For the CDR3, the DNA is TGCGCCAGCAGGGGACAGGGGGCCTTCAGGAACACTGAAGCTTTCTTT. The encoded protein is CASRGQGAFRNTEAFF. The full variable domain, in which reference TRBV5-1 and TRBJ1-1 provide the parts outside the CDR3, is KAGVTQTPRYLIKTRGQQVTLSCSPISGHRSVSWYQQTPGQGLQFLFEYFSETQRNKGNFPGRFSGRQFSNSRSEMNVSTLELGDSALYLCASRGQGAFRNTEAFFGQGTRLTVV.